These T cell receptor beta chains were read from a single sample in a study of cytomegalovirus exposure and HLA in healthy donors. Profiled with immunoSEQ multiplex PCR; TCRdb holds only in-frame clones, not every one. This sample has approximately 140,000 clones, with about 80% found just once. Sequenced input: PBMCs. These receptors all stem from a man in his forties in good health and CMV-seropositive. Each CDR3 is given with its conserved first and last residue. The D gene is left open where the match is weak. Clone size appears in some rows only: once, few, many, or a class for an expanded clone.

j_call	v_call	d_call	clone_size	cdr3_aa	cdr3_nt
TRBJ2-1	TRBV11-2	-	-	CASSLANSYNEQFF	TGTGCCAGCAGCTTAGCTAACTCCTACAATGAGCAGTTCTTC
TRBJ2-7	TRBV4-1	-	-	CASSQGLLFRSSYEQYF	TGCGCCAGCAGCCAAGGTCTATTATTTAGGAGCTCCTACGAGCAGTACTTC
TRBJ2-7	TRBV7-2	-	-	CASSLWGDLYEQYF	TGTGCCAGCAGCTTATGGGGAGACCTCTACGAGCAGTACTTC
TRBJ1-3	TRBV5-1	-	-	CASSLASGAGNTIYF	TGCGCCAGCAGCTTGGCCTCAGGGGCTGGAAACACCATATATTTT
TRBJ1-4	TRBV18	-	-	CASSPSGAKGILFF	TGTGCCAGCTCACCTTCAGGGGCTAAGGGAATCCTGTTTTTT
TRBJ2-5	TRBV19	TRBD1	-	CASSQGAKFLETQYF	TGTGCCAGTAGTCAGGGGGCGAAGTTTTTAGAGACCCAGTACTTC
TRBJ2-1	TRBV5-1	TRBD2	-	CASSLASGGYSYNEQFF	TGCGCCAGCAGCTTGGCCAGCGGGGGGTACTCCTACAATGAGCAGTTCTTC
TRBJ1-1	TRBV6-5	-	-	CASSYTVWKNTEAFF	TGTGCCAGCAGTTACACAGTTTGGAAGAACACTGAAGCTTTCTTT
TRBJ2-1	TRBV27	TRBD2	-	CASSLPREGKNEQFF	TGTGCCAGCAGTCTCCCACGGGAGGGGAAAAATGAGCAGTTCTTC
TRBJ2-7	TRBV2	-	-	CASMGRGHEQYF	TGTGCCAGCATGGGCAGGGGCCACGAGCAGTACTTC
TRBJ2-7	TRBV5-1	-	-	CASSLNQAYEQYF	TGCGCCAGCAGCTTGAACCAGGCCTACGAGCAGTACTTC
TRBJ1-2	TRBV18	TRBD1	-	CASSRTQGAPYGYTF	TGTGCCAGCTCACGTACGCAGGGGGCCCCCTATGGCTACACCTTC
TRBJ1-2	TRBV7-8	TRBD1	-	CASSQQGGLTNYGYTF	TGTGCCAGCAGCCAACAGGGGGGCCTTACTAACTATGGCTACACCTTC
TRBJ2-1	TRBV30	-	-	CAWITGTRLYNEQFF	TGTGCCTGGATAACGGGGACAAGATTATACAATGAGCAGTTCTTC
TRBJ2-4	TRBV7-8	-	-	CASSPLSAGVQNIQYF	TGTGCCAGCAGCCCTTTGTCGGCGGGTGTCCAAAACATTCAGTACTTC
TRBJ1-3	TRBV19	-	-	CASSIQVQYSGNTIYF	TGTGCCAGTAGTATACAGGTACAGTACTCTGGAAACACCATATATTTT
TRBJ2-2	TRBV10-3	TRBD2	-	CAISETSGRGNTGELFF	TGTGCCATCAGCGAGACTAGCGGGAGGGGTAACACCGGGGAGCTGTTTTTT
TRBJ2-1	TRBV15	TRBD2	once	CATSRPSGSRPNEQFF	TGTGCCACCAGCAGACCGAGCGGGAGCCGTCCGAACGAGCAGTTCTTC
TRBJ2-4	TRBV5-6	-	-	CASSLGPQGRRENIQYF	TGTGCCAGCAGCTTGGGTCCCCAGGGCCGTCGAGAGAACATTCAGTACTTC
TRBJ2-2	TRBV29-1	-	-	CSVGTLIGDTGELFF	TGCAGCGTTGGGACTCTCATAGGCGACACCGGGGAGCTGTTTTTT
TRBJ1-5	TRBV27	TRBD1	-	CASSFSTGVLQPQHF	TGTGCCAGCAGTTTCTCCACAGGGGTGTTACAGCCCCAGCATTTT
TRBJ1-4	TRBV5-6	TRBD1	few	CASSHQGAYGKLFF	TGTGCCAGCAGCCACCAGGGGGCGTACGGAAAACTGTTTTTT
TRBJ2-1	TRBV7-9	-	-	CASSLGQRNEQFF	TGTGCCAGCAGCTTAGGACAACGCAATGAGCAGTTCTTC
TRBJ2-2	TRBV29-1	TRBD2	-	CSVPTGLAGTGELFF	TGCAGCGTGCCCACGGGACTAGCGGGCACCGGGGAGCTGTTTTTT
TRBJ2-1	TRBV7-8	-	-	CASSSVTGTTIGNEQFF	TGTGCCAGCAGCTCTGTAACCGGGACAACAATCGGCAATGAGCAGTTCTTC
TRBJ2-7	TRBV30	-	-	CACSGRGSYEQYF	TGTGCCTGTTCAGGGCGGGGATCCTACGAGCAGTACTTC
TRBJ1-2	TRBV6-5	-	-	CASRNWRGGGYTF	TGTGCCAGCAGAAACTGGAGGGGAGGTGGCTACACCTTC
TRBJ2-1	TRBV11-3	-	-	CASSLGVEYNEQFF	TGTGCCAGCAGCTTAGGAGTTGAGTACAATGAGCAGTTCTTC
TRBJ2-2	TRBV18	-	-	CASSPDSGELFF	TGTGCCAGCTCGCCTGACTCCGGGGAGCTGTTTTTT
TRBJ2-5	TRBV7-9	TRBD1	-	CASSGTTGILQETQYF	TGTGCCAGCAGCGGAACGACAGGGATCCTCCAAGAGACCCAGTACTTC
TRBJ1-6	TRBV27	-	-	CASNSGGSSPLHF	TGTGCCAGCAACTCTGGGGGGTCCTCACCCCTCCACTTT
TRBJ2-7	TRBV7-2	-	-	CASSLSISYEQYF	TGTGCCAGCAGCCTCAGTATCTCCTACGAGCAGTACTTC
TRBJ1-5	TRBV4-1	-	-	CASSQEEGYSNQPQHF	TGCGCCAGCAGCCAGGAGGAAGGTTATAGCAATCAGCCCCAGCATTTT
TRBJ1-1	TRBV7-9	TRBD1	-	CASSPRQGGTEAFF	TGTGCCAGCAGCCCAAGACAGGGGGGGACTGAAGCTTTCTTT
TRBJ2-2	TRBV9	-	-	CASSVGGDPSGGELFF	TGTGCCAGCAGCGTAGGCGGCGACCCGAGTGGCGGGGAGCTGTTTTTT
TRBJ2-7	TRBV18	TRBD2	-	CASSPGGGYEQYF	TGTGCCAGCTCACCCGGGGGAGGGTACGAGCAGTACTTC
TRBJ1-1	TRBV7-9	TRBD1	-	CASSHGTVEAFF	TGTGCCAGCAGCCACGGGACAGTTGAAGCTTTCTTT
TRBJ2-7	TRBV27	-	-	CASSLGLVSSYEQYF	TGTGCCAGCAGTTTGGGGCTCGTGAGCTCCTACGAGCAGTACTTC
TRBJ2-3	TRBV5-6	TRBD2	-	CASSTVGGSTDTQYF	TGTGCCAGCAGCACAGTCGGGGGGAGCACAGATACGCAGTATTTT
TRBJ2-7	TRBV5-1	-	-	CASSGQHYEQYF	TGCGCCAGCTCAGGACAGCACTACGAGCAGTACTTC
TRBJ2-7	TRBV5-1	TRBD2	-	CASSLGAGGLLYEQYF	TGCGCCAGCAGCTTGGGGGCGGGAGGACTTCTCTACGAGCAGTACTTC
TRBJ1-1	TRBV7-9	-	-	CASSLAQGMNTEAFF	TGTGCCAGCAGCTTAGCGCAGGGTATGAACACTGAAGCTTTCTTT
TRBJ1-2	TRBV27	-	-	CASSSNRVTPGYTF	TGTGCCAGCAGTTCAAACAGGGTTACCCCTGGCTACACCTTC
TRBJ2-1	TRBV5-1	TRBD2	few	CASSLAGLSGGLQFF	TGCGCCAGCAGCTTGGCCGGTCTTAGCGGGGGTTTGCAGTTCTTC
TRBJ2-3	TRBV14	-	-	CASKRAGASTDTQYF	TGTGCCAGCAAAAGGGCGGGGGCGAGCACAGATACGCAGTATTTT
TRBJ2-1	TRBV27	TRBD1	-	CASSLGQGGGNEQFF	TGTGCCAGCAGCCTGGGACAGGGGGGAGGTAATGAGCAGTTCTTC
TRBJ1-5	TRBV27	-	-	CASSLSSGNQPQHF	TGTGCCAGCAGTTTATCGTCCGGGAATCAGCCCCAGCATTTT
TRBJ2-7	TRBV9	-	-	CASSPGDLNYEQYF	TGTGCCAGCAGCCCAGGGGATCTGAACTACGAGCAGTACTTC
TRBJ1-6	TRBV9	TRBD1	-	CASSEGQSRSYNSPLHF	TGTGCCAGCAGCGAGGGACAGTCTCGCTCCTATAATTCACCCCTCCACTTT
TRBJ1-1	TRBV7-3	-	-	CASSVGQMNTEAFF	TGTGCCAGCAGCGTAGGACAGATGAACACTGAAGCTTTCTTT
TRBJ1-2	TRBV29-1	TRBD1	-	CSGYGHRGQDYGYTF	TGCAGCGGGTACGGGCACAGGGGGCAGGACTATGGCTACACCTTC